This note documents a single T cell receptor beta chain sequence. The authors' processing: Using reference gene primer amplification, nucleated cell counts were estimated. Using immunoSEQ multiplex PCR, the repertoire was profiled, and TCRdb retains in-frame clones only, with some absent. Clone size and V and J calls were adopted from that table, with D and trimming inferred from the DNA. Of about 230,000 clones detected, 70% to 90% appear once; the ten largest clones hold approximately 2.6%. This record comes from a study of blood T cell repertoires in COVID-19. Looking at the study overall: Sites across the United States, Italy and Spain contributed samples from acute and convalescent COVID-19. Nucleic acid was either cDNA or gDNA, and it came from T cells, B-cell-depleted T cells, or PBMCs.

CDR3 length equals 12 residues. J gave up 15 bases and V 4 bases, and 8 bases lay outside the gene matches. Looked up from germline, CDR1 is MNHNY and CDR2 is SVGAGI (reference sequence). This sequence joins TRBV6-6 and TRBJ2-1, with 8 bases aligning to TRBD1. The sequenced sample consisted of peripheral blood. The clonotype originates from a woman in her 70s with active or convalescent COVID-19. In DNA, the CDR3 is TGTGCCAGCAGTTCTCAGGGGGCTCGGCTGTTCTTC. Translating it yields CASSSQGARLFF.